What follows is one T cell receptor beta chain and its context. Its antigen is as yet unknown. The data were obtained in a study of beta chain features in type 1 diabetes. Study-level points and caveats: The question left open here concerned HLA type influencing TCRB rearrangement.

Since all of the isolated RNA was reverse transcribed, expressed TCRB transcripts were what got sequenced. Naive, central memory and regulatory T cell samples averaged approximately 3.8 million reads. Data came from immunoSEQ multiplex PCR; TCRdb stores just in-frame clones and leaves some out. Here the sample spans a few hundred thousand clones, 30% being singletons. Via CD45RO/CCR7/CD25/CD127/CD95/CD27, cells of the CD4+ naive, central memory, regulatory and stem cell-like memory subsets were sorted. The V gene's germline CDR1 is DFQATT and CDR2 SNEGSKA (reference sequence). The length of the CDR3 is 11 residues. V was cut by 4 bases and J by 5 bases, with 9 bases left in between.

The TCR was taken from a man between 18 and 29 years old in good health. J is TRBJ2-7 and V is TRBV20-1, with unresolved D. The sequenced sample consisted of naive CD4+ T cells from blood. The CDR3 here is CSATGYDEQYF. For the CDR3, the DNA is TGCAGTGCTACTGGTTACGACGAGCAGTACTTC.